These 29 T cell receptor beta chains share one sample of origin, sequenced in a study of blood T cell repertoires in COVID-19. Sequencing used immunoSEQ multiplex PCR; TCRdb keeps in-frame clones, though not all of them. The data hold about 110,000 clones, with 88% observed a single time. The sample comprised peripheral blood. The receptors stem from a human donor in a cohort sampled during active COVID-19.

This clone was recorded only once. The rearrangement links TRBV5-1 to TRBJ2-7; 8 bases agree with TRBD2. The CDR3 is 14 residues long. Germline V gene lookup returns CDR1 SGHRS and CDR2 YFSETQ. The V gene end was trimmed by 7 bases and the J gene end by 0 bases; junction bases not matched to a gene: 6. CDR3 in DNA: TGCGCCAGCCGGGAGGGGGACGGCTCCTACGAGCAGTACTTC. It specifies CASREGDGSYEQYF.

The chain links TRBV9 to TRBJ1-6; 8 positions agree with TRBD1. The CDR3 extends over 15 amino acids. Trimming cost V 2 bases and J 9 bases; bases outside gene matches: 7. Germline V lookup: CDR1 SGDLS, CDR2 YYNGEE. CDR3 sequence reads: CASSVHQGAGSPLHF. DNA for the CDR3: TGTGCCAGCAGCGTTCATCAGGGGGCGGGTTCACCCCTCCACTTT.

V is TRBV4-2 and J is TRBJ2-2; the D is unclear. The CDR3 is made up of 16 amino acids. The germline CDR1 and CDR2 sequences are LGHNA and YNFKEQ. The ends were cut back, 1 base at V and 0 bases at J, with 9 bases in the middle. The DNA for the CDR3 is TGTGCCAGCAGCCAAGTCCCACTCGCGAACACCGGGGAGCTGTTTTTT. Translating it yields CASSQVPLANTGELFF.

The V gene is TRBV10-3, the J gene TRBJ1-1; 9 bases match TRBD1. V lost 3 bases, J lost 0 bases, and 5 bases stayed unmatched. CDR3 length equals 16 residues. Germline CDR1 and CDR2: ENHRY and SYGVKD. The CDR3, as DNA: TGTGCCATCAGTGATCCGGGACAGGGCCTGAACACTGAAGCTTTCTTT. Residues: CAISDPGQGLNTEAFF.

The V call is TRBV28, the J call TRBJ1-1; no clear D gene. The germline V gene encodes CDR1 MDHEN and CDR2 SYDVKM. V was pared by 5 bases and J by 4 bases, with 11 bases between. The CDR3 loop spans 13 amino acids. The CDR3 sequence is CASSPFGGTEAFF. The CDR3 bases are TGTGCCAGCAGTCCCTTCGGTGGCACTGAAGCTTTCTTT.

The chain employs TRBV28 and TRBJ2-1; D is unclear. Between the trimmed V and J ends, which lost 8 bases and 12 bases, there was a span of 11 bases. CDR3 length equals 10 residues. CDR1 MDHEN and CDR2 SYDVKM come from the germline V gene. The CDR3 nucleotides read TGTGCCAGCGGTAGAAGAGGGCAGTTCTTC. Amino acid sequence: CASGRRGQFF. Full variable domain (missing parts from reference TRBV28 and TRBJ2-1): DVKVTQSSRYLVKRTGEKVFLECVQDMDHENMFWYRQDPGLGLRLIYFSYDVKMKEKGDIPEGYSVSREKKERFSLILESASTNQTSMYLCASGRRGQFFGPGTRLTVL.

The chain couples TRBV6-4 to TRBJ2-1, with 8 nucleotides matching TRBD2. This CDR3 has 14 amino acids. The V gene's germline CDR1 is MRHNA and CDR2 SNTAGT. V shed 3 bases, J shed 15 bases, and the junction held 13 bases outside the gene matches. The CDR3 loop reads CASSESGSSPRVFF. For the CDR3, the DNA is TGTGCCAGCAGTGAAAGCGGGAGCTCCCCCCGTGTGTTCTTC.

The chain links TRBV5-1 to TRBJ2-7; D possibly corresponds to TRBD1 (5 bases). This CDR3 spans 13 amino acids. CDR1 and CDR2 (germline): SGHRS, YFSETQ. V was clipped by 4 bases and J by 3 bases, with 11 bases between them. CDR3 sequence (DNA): TGCGCCAGCAGCACCGGACACAACTACGAGCAGTACTTC. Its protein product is CASSTGHNYEQYF. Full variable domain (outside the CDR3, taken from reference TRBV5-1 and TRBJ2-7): KAGVTQTPRYLIKTRGQQVTLSCSPISGHRSVSWYQQTPGQGLQFLFEYFSETQRNKGNFPGRFSGRQFSNSRSEMNVSTLELGDSALYLCASSTGHNYEQYFGPGTRLTVT.

The DNA of the CDR3 is TGTGCCAGCAGCGTAGAGGGACAGGGGACCTACGAGCAGTACTTC. Its protein is CASSVEGQGTYEQYF. The chain carries TRBV9 and TRBJ2-7; the match to TRBD1 covers 10 bases. This CDR3 has 15 amino acids. CDR1 SGDLS and CDR2 YYNGEE come from the germline V gene. J gave up 2 bases and V 0 bases, and 2 bases lay outside the gene matches.

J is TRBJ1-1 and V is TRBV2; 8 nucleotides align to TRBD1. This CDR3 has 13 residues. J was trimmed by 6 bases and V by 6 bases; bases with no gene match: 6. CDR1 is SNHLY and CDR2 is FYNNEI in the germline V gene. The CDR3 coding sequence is TGTGCCAGCAGGGACAGGGAAAGGGCTGAAGCTTTCTTT. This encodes CASRDRERAEAFF.

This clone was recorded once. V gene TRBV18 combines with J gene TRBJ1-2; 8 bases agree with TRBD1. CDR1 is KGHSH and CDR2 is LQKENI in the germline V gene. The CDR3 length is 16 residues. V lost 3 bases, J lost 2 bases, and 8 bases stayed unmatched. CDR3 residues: CASSPGTGYKNYGYTF. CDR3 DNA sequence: TGTGCCAGCTCACCCGGGACAGGATATAAGAACTATGGCTACACCTTC.

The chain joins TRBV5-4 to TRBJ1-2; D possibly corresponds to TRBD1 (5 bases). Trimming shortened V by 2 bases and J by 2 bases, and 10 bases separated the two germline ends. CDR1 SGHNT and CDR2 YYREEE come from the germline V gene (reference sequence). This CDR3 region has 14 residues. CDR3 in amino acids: CASSFPTVNYGYTF. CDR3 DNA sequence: TGTGCCAGCAGCTTTCCGACAGTCAACTATGGCTACACCTTC.

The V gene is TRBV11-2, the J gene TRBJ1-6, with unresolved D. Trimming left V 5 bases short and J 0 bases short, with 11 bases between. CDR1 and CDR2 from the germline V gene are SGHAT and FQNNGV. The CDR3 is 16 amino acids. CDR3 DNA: TGTGCCAGCAGCCCGATGCGGAGCTCCTATAATTCACCCCTCCACTTT. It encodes CASSPMRSSYNSPLHF.

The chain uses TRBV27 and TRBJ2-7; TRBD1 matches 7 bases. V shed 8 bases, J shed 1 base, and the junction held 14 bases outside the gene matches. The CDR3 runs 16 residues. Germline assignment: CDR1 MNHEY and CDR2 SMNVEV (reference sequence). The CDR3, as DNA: TGTGCCAGCTCCCTCCAAACCAGGGACAGTTCCTACGAGCAGTACTTC. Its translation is CASSLQTRDSSYEQYF.

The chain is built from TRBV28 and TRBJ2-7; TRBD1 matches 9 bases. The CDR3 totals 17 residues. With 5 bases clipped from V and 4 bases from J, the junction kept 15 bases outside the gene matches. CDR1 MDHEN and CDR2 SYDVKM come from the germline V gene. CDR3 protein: CASSTRNFGTGRYEQYF. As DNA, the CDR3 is TGTGCCAGCAGTACAAGAAACTTCGGGACAGGGCGTTACGAGCAGTACTTC.

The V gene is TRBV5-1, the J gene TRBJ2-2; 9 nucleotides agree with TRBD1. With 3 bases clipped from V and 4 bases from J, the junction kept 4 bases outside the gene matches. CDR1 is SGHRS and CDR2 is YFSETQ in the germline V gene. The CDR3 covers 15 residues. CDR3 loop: CASSWGQGLTGELFF. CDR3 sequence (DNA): TGCGCCAGCAGCTGGGGACAGGGACTCACCGGGGAGCTGTTTTTT.

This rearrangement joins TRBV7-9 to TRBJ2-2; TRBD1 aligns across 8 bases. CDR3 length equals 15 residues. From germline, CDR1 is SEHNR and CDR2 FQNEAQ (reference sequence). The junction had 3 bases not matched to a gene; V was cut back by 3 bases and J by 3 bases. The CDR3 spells CASSFLTGDTGELFF. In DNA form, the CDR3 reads TGTGCCAGCAGCTTCTTGACAGGGGACACCGGGGAGCTGTTTTTT.

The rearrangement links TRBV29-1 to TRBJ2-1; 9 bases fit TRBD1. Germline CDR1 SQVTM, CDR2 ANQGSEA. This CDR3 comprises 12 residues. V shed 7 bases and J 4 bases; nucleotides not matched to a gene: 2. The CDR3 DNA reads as TGCAGCGGGACAGGGGTTTACAATGAGCAGTTCTTC. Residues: CSGTGVYNEQFF.

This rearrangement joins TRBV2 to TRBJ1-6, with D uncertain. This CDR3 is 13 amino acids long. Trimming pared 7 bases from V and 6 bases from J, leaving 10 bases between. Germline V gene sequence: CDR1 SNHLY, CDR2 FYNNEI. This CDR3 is CASTRYPNSPLHF. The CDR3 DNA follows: TGTGCCAGCACTCGGTACCCTAATTCACCCCTCCACTTT.

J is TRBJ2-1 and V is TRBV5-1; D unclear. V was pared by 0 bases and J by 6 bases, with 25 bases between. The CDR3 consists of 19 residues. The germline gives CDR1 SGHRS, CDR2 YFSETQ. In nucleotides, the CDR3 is TGCGCCAGCAGCTTGGATGGCTTCAGCGCCGAGGCCTTGCGCAATGAGCAGTTCTTC. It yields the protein CASSLDGFSAEALRNEQFF.

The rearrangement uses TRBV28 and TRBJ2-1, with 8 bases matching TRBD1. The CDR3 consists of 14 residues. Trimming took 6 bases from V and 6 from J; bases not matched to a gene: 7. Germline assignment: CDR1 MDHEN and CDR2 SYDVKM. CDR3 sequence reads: CASSERTGINEQFF. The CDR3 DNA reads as TGTGCCAGCAGCGAGCGGACAGGGATCAATGAGCAGTTCTTC.

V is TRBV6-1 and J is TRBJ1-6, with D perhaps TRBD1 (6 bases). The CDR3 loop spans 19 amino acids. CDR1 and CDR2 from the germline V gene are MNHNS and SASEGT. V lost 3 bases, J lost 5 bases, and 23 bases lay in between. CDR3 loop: CASSEPWRGGRTNNSPLHF. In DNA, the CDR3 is TGTGCCAGCAGTGAGCCTTGGCGGGGGGGGCGGACGAATAATTCACCCCTCCACTTT.

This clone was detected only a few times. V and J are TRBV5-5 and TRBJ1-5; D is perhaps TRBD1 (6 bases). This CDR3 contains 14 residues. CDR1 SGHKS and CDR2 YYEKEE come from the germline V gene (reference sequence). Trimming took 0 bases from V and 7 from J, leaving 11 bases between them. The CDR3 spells CASSLAGGWQPQHF. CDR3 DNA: TGTGCCAGCAGCTTGGCGGGGGGCTGGCAGCCCCAGCATTTT.

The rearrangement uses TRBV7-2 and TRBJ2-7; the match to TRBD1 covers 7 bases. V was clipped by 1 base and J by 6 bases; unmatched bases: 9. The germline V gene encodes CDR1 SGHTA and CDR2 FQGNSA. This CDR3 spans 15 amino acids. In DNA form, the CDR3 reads TGTGCCAGCAGCTTAGTGCGACAGGGAAGGGGCGAGCAGTACTTC. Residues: CASSLVRQGRGEQYF.

This CDR3 is CASSARDYDEQYF. The CDR3 region has the DNA TGTGCCAGCAGCGCCCGGGACTACGACGAGCAGTACTTC. The chain recombines TRBV7-6 with TRBJ2-7; 7 bases match TRBD2. Germline trimming cut 5 bases from V and 5 bases from J; bases unmatched to any gene: 6. From germline, CDR1 is SGHVS and CDR2 FNYEAQ. The CDR3 runs to 13 residues.

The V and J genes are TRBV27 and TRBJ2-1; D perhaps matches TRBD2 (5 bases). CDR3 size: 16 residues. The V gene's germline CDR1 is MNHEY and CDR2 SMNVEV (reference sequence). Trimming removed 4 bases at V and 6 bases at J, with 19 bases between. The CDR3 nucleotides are TGTGCCAGCAGTTGGGTCACTTCATCCCGGGGCAATGAGCAGTTCTTC. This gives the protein CASSWVTSSRGNEQFF.

DNA for the CDR3: TGTGCCAGCAGTTACTCGACTAACACTGAAGCTTTCTTT. Its protein is CASSYSTNTEAFF. The chain carries TRBV6-6 and TRBJ1-1, with D hard to call. This CDR3 spans 13 amino acids. Germline assignment: CDR1 MNHNY and CDR2 SVGAGI (reference sequence). The V end lost 0 bases, the J end lost 2 bases, and 4 bases lay between the germline ends.

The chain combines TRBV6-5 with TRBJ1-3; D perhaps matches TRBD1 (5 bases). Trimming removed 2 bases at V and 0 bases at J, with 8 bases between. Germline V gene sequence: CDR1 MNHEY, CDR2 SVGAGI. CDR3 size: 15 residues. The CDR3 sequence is CASSYGTGSGNTIYF. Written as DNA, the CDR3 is TGTGCCAGCAGTTACGGAACAGGCTCTGGAAACACCATATATTTT.

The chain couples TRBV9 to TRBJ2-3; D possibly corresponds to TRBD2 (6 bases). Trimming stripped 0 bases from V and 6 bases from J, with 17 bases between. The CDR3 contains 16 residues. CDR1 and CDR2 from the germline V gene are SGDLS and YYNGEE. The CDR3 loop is CASSVGAGRIVDTQYF. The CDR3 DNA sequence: TGTGCCAGCAGCGTAGGGGCAGGGAGGATTGTGGATACGCAGTATTTT. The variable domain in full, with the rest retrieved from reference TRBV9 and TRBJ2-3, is DSGVTQTPKHLITATGQRVTLRCSPRSGDLSVYWYQQSLDQGLQFLIQYYNGEERAKGNILERFSAQQFPDLHSELNLSSLELGDSALYFCASSVGAGRIVDTQYFGPGTRLTVL.